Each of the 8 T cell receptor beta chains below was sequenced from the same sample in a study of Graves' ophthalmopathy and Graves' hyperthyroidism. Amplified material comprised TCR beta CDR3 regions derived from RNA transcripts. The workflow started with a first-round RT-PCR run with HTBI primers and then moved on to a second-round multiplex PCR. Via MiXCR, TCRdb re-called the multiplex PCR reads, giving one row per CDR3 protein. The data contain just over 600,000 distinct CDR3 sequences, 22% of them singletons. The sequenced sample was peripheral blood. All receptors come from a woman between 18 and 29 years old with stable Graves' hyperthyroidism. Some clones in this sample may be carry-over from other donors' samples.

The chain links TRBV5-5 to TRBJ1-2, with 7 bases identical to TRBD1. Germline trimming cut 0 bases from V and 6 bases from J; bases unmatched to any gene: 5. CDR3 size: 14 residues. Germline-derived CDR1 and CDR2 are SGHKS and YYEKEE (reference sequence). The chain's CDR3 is CASSLDRGLDGYTF. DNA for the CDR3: TGTGCCAGCAGCTTGGACAGGGGCCTGGATGGCTACACCTTC.

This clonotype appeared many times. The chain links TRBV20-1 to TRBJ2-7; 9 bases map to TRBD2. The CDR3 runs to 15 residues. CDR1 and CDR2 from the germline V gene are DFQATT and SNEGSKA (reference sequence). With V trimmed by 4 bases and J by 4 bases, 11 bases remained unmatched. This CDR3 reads CSATSGGGELYEQYF. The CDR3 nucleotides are TGCAGTGCTACCTCAGGCGGGGGGGAACTGTACGAGCAGTACTTC.

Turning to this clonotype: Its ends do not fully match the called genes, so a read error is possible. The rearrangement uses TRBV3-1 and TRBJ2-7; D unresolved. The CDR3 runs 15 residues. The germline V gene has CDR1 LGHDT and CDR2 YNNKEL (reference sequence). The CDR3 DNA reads TGTGCCAGCATCCAAGAGCCCAGGAGATCCTACGAGCAGTACTTC. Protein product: CASIQEPRRSYEQYF.

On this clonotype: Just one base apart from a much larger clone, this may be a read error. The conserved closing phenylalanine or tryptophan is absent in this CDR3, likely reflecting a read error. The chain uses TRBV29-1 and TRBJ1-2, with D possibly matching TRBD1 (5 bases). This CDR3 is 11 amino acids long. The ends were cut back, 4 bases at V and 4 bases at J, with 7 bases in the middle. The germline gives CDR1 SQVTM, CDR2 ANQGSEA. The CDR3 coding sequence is TGCAGCGTTGGGGGCAGCTATGGCTACACCGTC. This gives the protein CSVGGSYGYTV.

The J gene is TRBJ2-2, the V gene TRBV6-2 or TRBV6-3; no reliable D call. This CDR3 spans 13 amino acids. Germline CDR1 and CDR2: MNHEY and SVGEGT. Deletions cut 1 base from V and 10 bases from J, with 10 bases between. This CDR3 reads CASSYYSPSELFF. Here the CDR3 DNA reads TGTGCCAGCAGTTACTACAGTCCCTCGGAGCTGTTTTTT.

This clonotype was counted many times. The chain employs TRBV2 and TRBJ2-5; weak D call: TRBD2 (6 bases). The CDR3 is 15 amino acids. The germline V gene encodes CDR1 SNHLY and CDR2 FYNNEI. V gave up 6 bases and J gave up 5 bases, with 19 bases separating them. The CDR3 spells CASSYWGDRGETQYF. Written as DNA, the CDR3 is TGTGCCAGCAGCTACTGGGGGGACCGGGGGGAGACCCAGTACTTC.

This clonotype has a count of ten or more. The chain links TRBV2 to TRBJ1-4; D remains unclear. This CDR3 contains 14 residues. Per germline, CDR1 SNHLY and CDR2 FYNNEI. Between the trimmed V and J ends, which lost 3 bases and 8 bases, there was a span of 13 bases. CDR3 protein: CASSERTPGEKLFF. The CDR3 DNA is TGTGCCAGCAGTGAGAGGACGCCGGGGGAAAAACTGTTTTTT.

CDR3 nucleotide sequence: TGTGCCAGCAGCCACCAGGTCCGGGGGGCTATCAAAGAGACCCAGTACTTC. Its protein product is CASSHQVRGAIKETQYF. The rearrangement uses TRBV4-2 and TRBJ2-5, with a tentative D call TRBD2 (7 bases). The CDR3 runs 17 residues. The V gene's germline CDR1 is LGHNA and CDR2 YNFKEQ. V dropped 3 bases and J dropped 3 bases, with 20 bases sitting between them.